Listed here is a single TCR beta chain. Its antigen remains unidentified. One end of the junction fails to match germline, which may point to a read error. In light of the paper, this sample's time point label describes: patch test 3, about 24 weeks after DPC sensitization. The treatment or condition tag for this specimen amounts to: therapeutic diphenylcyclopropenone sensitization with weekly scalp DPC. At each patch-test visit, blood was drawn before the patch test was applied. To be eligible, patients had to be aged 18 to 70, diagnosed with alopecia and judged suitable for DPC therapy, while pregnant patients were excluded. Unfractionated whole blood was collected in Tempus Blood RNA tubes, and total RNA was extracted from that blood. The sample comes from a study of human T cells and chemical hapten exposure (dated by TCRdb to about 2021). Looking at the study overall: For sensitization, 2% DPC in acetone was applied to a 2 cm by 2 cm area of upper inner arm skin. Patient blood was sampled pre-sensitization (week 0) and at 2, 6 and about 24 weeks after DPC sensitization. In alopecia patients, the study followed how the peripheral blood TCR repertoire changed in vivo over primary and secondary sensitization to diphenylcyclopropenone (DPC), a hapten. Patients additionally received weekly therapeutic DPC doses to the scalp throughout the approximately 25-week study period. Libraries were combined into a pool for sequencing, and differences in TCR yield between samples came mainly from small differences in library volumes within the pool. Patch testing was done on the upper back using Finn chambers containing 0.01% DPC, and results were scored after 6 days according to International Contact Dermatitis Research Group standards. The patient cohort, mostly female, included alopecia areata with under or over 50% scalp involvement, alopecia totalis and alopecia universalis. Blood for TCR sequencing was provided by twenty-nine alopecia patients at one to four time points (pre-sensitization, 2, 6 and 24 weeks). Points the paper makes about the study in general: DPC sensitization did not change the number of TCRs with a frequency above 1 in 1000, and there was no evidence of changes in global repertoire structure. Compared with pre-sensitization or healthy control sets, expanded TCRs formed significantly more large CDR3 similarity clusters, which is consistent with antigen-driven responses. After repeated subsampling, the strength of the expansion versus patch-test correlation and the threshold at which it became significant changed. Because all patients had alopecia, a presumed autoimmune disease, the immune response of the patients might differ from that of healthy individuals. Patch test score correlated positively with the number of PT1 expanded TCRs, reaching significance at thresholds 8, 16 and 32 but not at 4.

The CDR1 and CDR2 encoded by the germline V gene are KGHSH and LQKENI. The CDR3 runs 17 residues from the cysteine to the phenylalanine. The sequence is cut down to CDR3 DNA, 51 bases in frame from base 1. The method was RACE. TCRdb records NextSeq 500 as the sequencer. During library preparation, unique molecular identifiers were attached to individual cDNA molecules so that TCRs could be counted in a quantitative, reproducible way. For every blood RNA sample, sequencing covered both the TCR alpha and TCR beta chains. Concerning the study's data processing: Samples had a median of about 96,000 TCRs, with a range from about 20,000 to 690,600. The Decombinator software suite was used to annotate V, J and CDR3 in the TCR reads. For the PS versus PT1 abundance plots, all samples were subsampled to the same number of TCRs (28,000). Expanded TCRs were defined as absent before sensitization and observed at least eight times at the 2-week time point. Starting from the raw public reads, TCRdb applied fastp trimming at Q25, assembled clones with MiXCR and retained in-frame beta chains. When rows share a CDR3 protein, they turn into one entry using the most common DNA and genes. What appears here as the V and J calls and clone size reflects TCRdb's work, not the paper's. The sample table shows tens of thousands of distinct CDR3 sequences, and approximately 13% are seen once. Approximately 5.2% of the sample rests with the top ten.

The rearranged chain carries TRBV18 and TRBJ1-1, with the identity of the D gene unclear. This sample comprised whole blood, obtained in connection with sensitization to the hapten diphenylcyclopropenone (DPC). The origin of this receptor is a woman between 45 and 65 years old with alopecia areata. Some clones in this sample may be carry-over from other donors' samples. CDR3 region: CVSSPEGLRGLNTEAFF. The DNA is TGTGTCAGCTCACCAGAGGGTCTCAGAGGGTTGAACACTGAAGCTTTCTTT.